This T cell receptor (beta chain) emerged from a study of graft-versus-host responses after intestinal transplantation. Across the study: Each of the recipients got a multivisceral, liver-intestinal, or isolated intestinal transplant. All of the recipients had induction that used anti-thymocyte globulin, then tacrolimus and steroids for two to four years.

Study-wide findings and caveats: Maximum circulating GvH clone levels tracked with early post-transplant HvG decreases. In patients with graft-donor T cell macrochimerism, allograft graft-versus-host to host-versus-graft clonal ratios were high.

Data came from immunoSEQ multiplex PCR; TCRdb stores just in-frame clones and leaves some out. This table holds more than 50,000 clones, about 90% found once. In the case of this clone: The antigen remains unidentified.

The CDR3 runs to 14 residues. Per the germline V gene, CDR1 is SGHTA and CDR2 is FQGNSA. The specimen comprised PBMCs, sampled roughly 120 days after intestinal transplantation. V and J are TRBV7-2 and TRBJ2-5, with 7 bases identical to TRBD2. Judging by the DNA end, TRBJ2-7 fits better; the J call may be wrong. This clonotype was obtained from a human patient who received an intestinal transplant, so some T cells may come from the graft donor. The chain's CDR3 is CASSWRGGSYEQYF. As DNA, the CDR3 is TGTGCCAGCAGCTGGCGCGGGGGCTCCTACGAGCAGTACTTC.